Listed here are 19 T cell receptor beta chains from one sample, sequenced in a study of cytotoxic CD8 clonotypes in ibrutinib-treated CLL. Assay used: immunoSEQ multiplex PCR; TCRdb lists only in-frame clones, some missing. This table holds roughly 15,000 clones, approximately 58% found once. Sequences were derived from PBMCs, sampled before ibrutinib treatment. The receptors were gathered from a human donor with chronic lymphocytic leukemia.

This chain links TRBV7-2 with TRBJ2-7; D gene uncertain. V lost 1 base, J lost 6 bases, and 4 bases lay in between. CDR1 is SGHTA, CDR2 FQGNSA, per germline. The CDR3 runs 11 residues. The CDR3: CASSLVVEQYF. For the CDR3, the DNA is TGTGCCAGCAGCTTAGTTGTCGAGCAGTACTTC.

The gene calls are TRBV15 and TRBJ1-5, with D possibly being TRBD1 (5 bases). The CDR3 spans 19 residues. The germline V gene has CDR1 LNHNV and CDR2 YYDKDF (reference sequence). V lost 0 bases and J 4 bases, leaving 22 bases between the germline ends. CDR3 amino acids: CATSRDGGALGIVNQPQHF. Here the CDR3 DNA reads TGTGCCACCAGCAGAGATGGCGGGGCCTTGGGGATTGTTAATCAGCCCCAGCATTTT.

The chain has TRBV14 and TRBJ2-1; D may correspond to TRBD1 or TRBD2 (5 bases each). This CDR3 region has 15 residues. Trimming stripped 1 base from V and 6 bases from J, with 13 bases between. The germline gives CDR1 SGHDN, CDR2 FVKESK. The CDR3 is CASSQARDVTNEQFF. CDR3 sequence (DNA): TGTGCCAGCAGCCAAGCCCGGGACGTAACCAATGAGCAGTTCTTC.

This clone was seen more than once but under ten times. The chain uses TRBV19 and TRBJ2-1, with unresolved D. This CDR3 contains 14 residues. Between the trimmed V and J ends, which lost 7 bases and 5 bases, there was a span of 15 bases. The germline gives CDR1 LNHDA, CDR2 SQIVND (reference sequence). The CDR3 reads CASTTTWVHNEQFF. The CDR3 nucleotides read TGTGCCAGTACAACCACGTGGGTGCACAATGAGCAGTTCTTC.

The chain is built from TRBV29-1 and TRBJ2-6; D possibly corresponds to TRBD2 (6 bases). The CDR3 contains 16 residues. Trimming pared 5 bases from V and 2 bases from J, leaving 16 bases between. Germline V gene data show CDR1 as SQVTM and CDR2 as ANQGSEA. Here the CDR3 reads CSVSKSGGAGANVLTF. As DNA, the CDR3 is TGCAGCGTTAGCAAATCAGGAGGGGCTGGGGCCAACGTCCTGACTTTC.

This chain uses TRBV11-2 with TRBJ2-5, with D unresolved. The CDR3 loop spans 13 amino acids. The germline V and J ends were trimmed by 3 bases and 0 bases, with 5 bases remaining between them. The germline gives CDR1 SGHAT, CDR2 FQNNGV. The CDR3 sequence: CASSFWYQETQYF. DNA for the CDR3: TGTGCCAGCAGCTTTTGGTACCAAGAGACCCAGTACTTC.

V usage is TRBV11-3 and J usage is TRBJ1-1, with D uncertain. CDR1 SGHNT and CDR2 YENEEA come from the germline V gene. The CDR3 totals 13 residues. V was shortened by 1 base and J by 1 base, with 4 bases between the two germline ends. The CDR3 protein is CASSLGGNTEAFF. In nucleotides, the CDR3 is TGTGCCAGCAGCTTAGGTGGGAACACTGAAGCTTTCTTT.

The chain carries TRBV6-1 and TRBJ2-1; no reliable D call. Deletions cut 3 bases from V and 13 bases from J, with 13 bases between. Germline V gives CDR1 MNHNS, CDR2 SASEGT. The CDR3 covers 12 residues. CDR3 residues: CASSDDRDLQFF. CDR3 in DNA: TGTGCCAGCAGTGACGACCGCGACCTCCAGTTCTTC.

Comment on this clone: The same CDR3 can be traced to other DNA sequences in this sample. The rearrangement links TRBV2 to TRBJ1-4; D might be TRBD1 (6 bases). The CDR3 length is 13 residues. The ends were cut back, 8 bases at V and 6 bases at J, with 13 bases in the middle. CDR1 is SNHLY, CDR2 FYNNEI, per germline. CDR3 amino acids: CASGGGADEKLFF. The CDR3 DNA reads TGTGCCAGCGGCGGGGGGGCAGATGAAAAACTGTTTTTT.

This chain uses TRBV6-4 with TRBJ2-6, with D maybe TRBD2 (6 bases). V was pared by 8 bases and J by 0 bases, with 17 bases between. Germline loops: CDR1 MRHNA, CDR2 SNTAGT. The CDR3 totals 17 residues. The CDR3 loop is CASSPGVTSSGANVLTF. The CDR3 DNA follows: TGTGCCAGCTCCCCGGGGGTAACCAGCTCTGGGGCCAACGTCCTGACTTTC.

This clone was seen a handful of times. The CDR3 sequence: CASSGTAEPQHF. CDR3 DNA: TGTGCCAGCTCTGGGACGGCGGAGCCCCAGCATTTT. This rearrangement joins TRBV18 to TRBJ1-5; TRBD1 might be the D (5 bases). V lost 6 bases and J 8 bases, leaving 11 bases between the germline ends. The CDR3 spans 12 residues. Germline CDR1 reads KGHSH; CDR2 reads LQKENI. Complete variable domain (other parts from reference TRBV18 and TRBJ1-5): NAGVMQNPRHLVRRRGQEARLRCSPMKGHSHVYWYRQLPEEGLKFMVYLQKENIIDESGMPKERFSAEFPKEGPSILRIQQVVRGDSAAYFCASSGTAEPQHFGDGTRLSIL.

This clone was seen a handful of times. The chain couples TRBV5-1 to TRBJ2-7, with TRBD1 matching 7 bases. CDR1 and CDR2 (germline): SGHRS, YFSETQ. With V trimmed by 0 bases and J by 2 bases, 11 bases remained unmatched. The CDR3 spans 17 residues. Here the CDR3 DNA reads TGCGCCAGCAGCTTGGTTGGAGACAGGGCTGCGGCCTACGAGCAGTACTTC. Protein sequence: CASSLVGDRAAAYEQYF.

The genes are TRBV5-1 and TRBJ2-1; 8 nucleotides line up with TRBD1. The CDR3 runs to 15 residues. The germline V gene has CDR1 SGHRS and CDR2 YFSETQ. The trim removed 0 bases at V and 12 bases at J, leaving 11 bases unmatched. DNA of the CDR3: TGCGCCAGCAGCTTGGACAGGGGGAAGACGGATGGGCAGTTCTTC. Translating gives CASSLDRGKTDGQFF.

The CDR3 DNA reads TGTGCCAGCAGCTTGGTTGGACTAGCGGGAGGCACAGATACGCAGTATTTT. Translation gives CASSLVGLAGGTDTQYF. This chain connects TRBV5-6 to TRBJ2-3, with 13 bases aligning to TRBD2. CDR1 is SGHDT and CDR2 is YYEEEE in the germline V gene. V trimming: 0 bases; J trimming: 1 base; junction bases outside the gene matches: 2. The CDR3 length is 17 residues.

This clone was seen more than once but under ten times. In DNA, the CDR3 is TGTGCCAGCCTCGGACAGGGGATGTTCGAGCAGTACTTC. Protein: CASLGQGMFEQYF. V usage is TRBV6-6 and J usage is TRBJ2-7; TRBD1 matches 9 bases. Germline CDR1 reads MNHNY; CDR2 reads SVGAGI (reference sequence). The CDR3 is 13 residues long. V lost 8 bases, J lost 6 bases, and 8 bases stayed unmatched.

V is TRBV6-5 and J is TRBJ2-1, with TRBD1 identical over 9 bases. This CDR3 is built from 14 residues. V dropped 10 bases and J dropped 3; count of bases not matched to a gene: 7. The germline V gene has CDR1 MNHEY and CDR2 SVGAGI. In DNA, the CDR3 is TGTGCCATAGGTGACAGGGGGAACTACAATGAGCAGTTCTTC. Protein sequence: CAIGDRGNYNEQFF.

This clone turned up a few times. This chain joins TRBV30 and TRBJ1-5, with 8 bases matching TRBD1. The CDR3 extends over 15 amino acids. Trimming at V came to 7 bases and at J to 2 bases, leaving 10 bases not matched to a gene. Per the germline V gene, CDR1 is GTSNPN and CDR2 is SVGIG (reference sequence). The CDR3 DNA is TGTGCCTCCCAGCCAGGGGGCGCCGGCAATCAGCCCCAGCATTTT. This sequence encodes CASQPGGAGNQPQHF. The variable domain in full, with the rest retrieved from reference TRBV30 and TRBJ1-5, is SQTIHQWPATLVQPVGSPLSLECTVEGTSNPNLYWYRQAAGRGLQLLFYSVGIGQISSEVPQNLSASRPQDRQFILSSKKLLLSDSGFYLCASQPGGAGNQPQHFGDGTRLSIL.

The rearrangement uses TRBV19 and TRBJ2-2, with D perhaps assigned TRBD1 or TRBD2 (6 bases each). Germline CDR1 and CDR2: LNHDA and SQIVND (reference sequence). Deletions cut 3 bases from V and 5 bases from J, with 13 bases between. This CDR3 region has 15 residues. CDR3 protein: CASSIGGIGTGELFF. Here the CDR3 DNA reads TGTGCCAGTAGTATCGGGGGCATAGGGACCGGGGAGCTGTTTTTT.

This clone was counted a few times. The genes are TRBV5-1 and TRBJ2-5; 9 bases line up with TRBD2. V was clipped by 0 bases and J by 5 bases; unmatched bases: 5. The CDR3 length is 15 residues. Germline CDR1 reads SGHRS; CDR2 reads YFSETQ. The CDR3 nucleotides read TGCGCCAGCAGCTTGGGGGCGGGAGGGACCGAGACCCAGTACTTC. Its protein is CASSLGAGGTETQYF.